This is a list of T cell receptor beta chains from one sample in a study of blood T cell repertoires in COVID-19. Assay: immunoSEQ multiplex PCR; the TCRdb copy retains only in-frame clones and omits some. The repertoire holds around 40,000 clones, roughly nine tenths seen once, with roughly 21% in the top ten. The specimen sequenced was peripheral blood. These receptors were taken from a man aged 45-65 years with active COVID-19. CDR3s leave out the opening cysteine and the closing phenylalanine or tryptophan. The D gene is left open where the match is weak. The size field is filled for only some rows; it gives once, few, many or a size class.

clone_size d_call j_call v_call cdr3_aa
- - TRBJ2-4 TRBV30 AEGEKGQNQNIQY
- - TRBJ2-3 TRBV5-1 ASSFGTSPEGTQY
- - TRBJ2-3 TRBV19 ASSTRGWSTDTQY
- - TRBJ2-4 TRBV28 ASSLTGLAKNIQY
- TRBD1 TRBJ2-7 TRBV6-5 ASSYSDRGSAEQY
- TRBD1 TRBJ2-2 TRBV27 ASSFLTGVSGELF
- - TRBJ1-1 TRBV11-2 ASSLQDTKNTEAF
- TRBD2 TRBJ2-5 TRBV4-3 ASSQDGTGGGQETQY
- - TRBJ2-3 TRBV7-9 ASSSPGLPTDTQY
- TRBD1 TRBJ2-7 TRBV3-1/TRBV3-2 ASTLQGAPSYEQY
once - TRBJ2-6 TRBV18 ASSPPASGANVLT
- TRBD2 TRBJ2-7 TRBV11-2 ASSLGLTSGYEQY
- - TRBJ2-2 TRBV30 AWRLINTGELF
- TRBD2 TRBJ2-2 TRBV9 ASSVVAVGGRTGELF
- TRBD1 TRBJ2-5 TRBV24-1 ATSSGTGVETQY
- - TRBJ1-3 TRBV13 ASSPGRGISGNTIY
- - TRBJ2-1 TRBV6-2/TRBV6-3 ASSYLATDKF
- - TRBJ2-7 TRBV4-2 ASSQRTDYEQY
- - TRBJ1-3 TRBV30 AWSLSGFYSGNTIY
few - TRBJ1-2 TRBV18 ASSSQRGYT
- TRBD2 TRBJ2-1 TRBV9 ASSSLAEQF
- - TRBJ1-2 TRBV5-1 ASSFGDYGYT
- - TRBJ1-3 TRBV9 ASSVDPNGGSGNTIY
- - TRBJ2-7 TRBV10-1 ASSEGGEQY
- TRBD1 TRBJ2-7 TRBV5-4 ASSLRTGKEQY
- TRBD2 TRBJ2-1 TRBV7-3 ASSPPGGLNEQF
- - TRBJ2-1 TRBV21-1 ASSKVREEDNEQF
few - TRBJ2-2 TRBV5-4 ASSLGQNTGELF
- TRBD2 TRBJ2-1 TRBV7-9 ASSSGLAGSSEQF
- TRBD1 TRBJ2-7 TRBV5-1 ASSPRQGQAYEQY
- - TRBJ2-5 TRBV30 AWSVQARETQY
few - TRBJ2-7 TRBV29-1 SVGGYYSYEQY
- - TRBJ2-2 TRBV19 ASSMERVVGTGELF
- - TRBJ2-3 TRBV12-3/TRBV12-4 ASSFSGSQY
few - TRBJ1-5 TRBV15 ATSRDPGDSNQPQH
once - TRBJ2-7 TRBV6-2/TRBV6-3 ASSYGRSHGYEQY
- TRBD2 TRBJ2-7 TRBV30 AWSSGGRVEQY
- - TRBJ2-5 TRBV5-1 ASSLDGGQETQY
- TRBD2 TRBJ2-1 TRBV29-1 SSAGVYNEQF
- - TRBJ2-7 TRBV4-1 ASSQEGAEPYEQY
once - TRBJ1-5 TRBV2 ASSETGTRDQPQH
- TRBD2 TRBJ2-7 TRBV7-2 ASSSGGSSRQQQY
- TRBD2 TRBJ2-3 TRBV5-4 ASSTSGADTQY
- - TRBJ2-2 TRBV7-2 ASSSRGGTPNTGELF
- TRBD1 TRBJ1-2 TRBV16 ASSQFTGGILNYGYT
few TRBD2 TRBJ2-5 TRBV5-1 ASSLYGGVYQETQY
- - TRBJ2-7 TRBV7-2 ASSLGLGAAEQY
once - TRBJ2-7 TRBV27 ASTRGLEQY
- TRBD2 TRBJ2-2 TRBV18 ASSPPSLAGITGELF
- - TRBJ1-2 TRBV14 ASSPGDPRSYGYT
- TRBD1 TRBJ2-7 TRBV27 ASSFGTGVEQY
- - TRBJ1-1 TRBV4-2 ASSQGPPEVTEAF
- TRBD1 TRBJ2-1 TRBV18 ASSPPQGGNEQF